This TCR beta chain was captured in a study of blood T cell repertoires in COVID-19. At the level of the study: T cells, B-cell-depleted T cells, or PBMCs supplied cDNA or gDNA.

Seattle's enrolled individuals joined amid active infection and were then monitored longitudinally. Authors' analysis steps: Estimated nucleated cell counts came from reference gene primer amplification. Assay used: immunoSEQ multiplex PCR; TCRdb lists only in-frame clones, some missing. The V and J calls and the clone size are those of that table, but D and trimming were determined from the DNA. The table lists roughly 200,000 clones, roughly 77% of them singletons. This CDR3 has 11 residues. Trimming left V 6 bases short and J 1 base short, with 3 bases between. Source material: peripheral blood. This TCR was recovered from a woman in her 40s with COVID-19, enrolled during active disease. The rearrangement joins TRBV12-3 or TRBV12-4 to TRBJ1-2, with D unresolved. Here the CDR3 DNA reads TGTGCCAGCAGCCGTAACTATGGCTACACCTTC. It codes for CASSRNYGYTF.